The present T cell receptor beta chain was sequenced within a study of blood T cell dynamics during melanoma immunotherapy. Looking at the study overall: First-line therapy was either pembrolizumab or nivolumab with ipilimumab for metastatic melanoma. General study points: Whether repertoire-driving clones were melanoma-specific could not be determined.

This CDR3 has 12 residues. Germline V lookup: CDR1 SNHLY, CDR2 FYNNEI. Trimming took 6 bases from V and 6 from J, leaving 12 bases between them. A fixed DNA input of about 350 ng was used per bulk PBMC sample. The protocol was immunoSEQ multiplex PCR, while the TCRdb copy is restricted to in-frame clones and leaves out a portion. The profile shows 13,000 to 15,000 clones, around 90% of them singletons. Noted time point: week 3, after first cycle of checkpoint inhibitor. At 12 weeks after first infusion, RECIST 1.1 defined response for most patients. In regard to this clone: Its antigen is currently unknown.

The rearrangement joins TRBV2 to TRBJ2-7; possible D gene TRBD2, 5 bases. The sample consisted of blood, taken from a patient treated with checkpoint blockade. The sequence was obtained from a human donor with melanoma. The CDR3 bases are TGTGCCAGCAGCGGGGAATATCCCGAGCAGTACTTC. This encodes CASSGEYPEQYF.